This T cell receptor beta chain stems from a study of OX40 agonist ivuxolimab in advanced cancers. Study observations and caveats: Clonal expansion from baseline to week 6 occurred in both CD4+ and CD8+ T cells.

Concerning this clone: The antigen is unknown.

Only in-frame clones appear in the TCRdb table, and some are missing; sequencing was by immunoSEQ multiplex PCR. Found here are about 58,000 clones, 82% of them singletons; the top ten hold roughly 1.5%. The J segment lost 11 bases and the V segment lost 4 bases, leaving 14 bases of the junction unmatched. The germline CDR1 and CDR2 sequences are MNHNS and SASEGT. The CDR3 length is 15 residues. This sequence was found in an adult with an advanced solid tumor such as melanoma, head and neck, liver or kidney cancer. The chain carries TRBV6-1 and TRBJ1-2, with TRBD1 identical over 9 bases. This sample comprised CD4+ or CD8+ T cells sorted from blood, obtained in a trial of the OX40 agonist ivuxolimab. The CDR3: CASSVMDRGPGGYTF. CDR3 nucleotides: TGTGCCAGCAGTGTGATGGACAGGGGTCCGGGGGGGTACACCTTC.